This entry features one TCR beta chain sequence. Per the original methods: For nucleated cells, counts were estimated from reference gene primer amplification. TCRdb's copy holds only in-frame clones and misses some; the assay was immunoSEQ multiplex PCR. The DNA gave D and trimming, while V, J and clone size come from that table. The sample carries about 90,000 clones, approximately 86% recorded once. This record comes from a study of blood T cell repertoires in COVID-19. For the study at large: COVID-19 samples from acute and convalescent phases originated in the United States, Italy and Spain. PBMCs, B-cell-depleted T cells, or T cells were the source of the cDNA or gDNA that made up the material.

V gave up 2 bases and J gave up 4 bases, with 8 bases separating them. The CDR3 consists of 14 residues. The germline CDR1 and CDR2 sequences are MDHEN and SYDVKM. The sequenced sample was peripheral blood. The genes are TRBV28 and TRBJ2-2; possible D gene TRBD1, 6 bases. This clonotype originated in a man over 45 with acute or convalescent COVID-19. CDR3 in amino acids: CASSLGQFTGELFF. The CDR3 DNA sequence: TGTGCCAGCAGTTTAGGACAGTTCACCGGGGAGCTGTTTTTT.